Given below is one T cell receptor (beta chain) in context. This specimen belongs to a study of blood T cell repertoires in COVID-19. Across the study: Samples came from the United States, Italy and Spain, spanning acute and convalescent COVID-19.

Recruited during active infection, patients (from Seattle) were subsequently followed longitudinally. Authors' data handling: Estimation of nucleated cell counts was performed using reference gene primer amplification. Profiled with immunoSEQ multiplex PCR; TCRdb holds only in-frame clones, not every one. The D gene and trimming were derived from the DNA, and the V and J assignments and clone size from that table. The table shows fewer than 250,000 clones, with 86% occurring only once. The length of the CDR3 is 15 residues. Germline CDR1 is SGHTA and CDR2 is FQGTGA. V was clipped by 5 bases and J by 8 bases; unmatched bases: 12.

V gene TRBV7-3 combines with J gene TRBJ2-4, with 7 bases aligning to TRBD2. The clonotype originates from a woman of 80 years or more with COVID-19, enrolled during active disease. The sample was peripheral blood. CDR3 protein: CASSPLAAGRDIQYF. CDR3 bases: TGTGCCAGCAGCCCACTCGCGGCAGGGAGGGACATTCAGTACTTC.